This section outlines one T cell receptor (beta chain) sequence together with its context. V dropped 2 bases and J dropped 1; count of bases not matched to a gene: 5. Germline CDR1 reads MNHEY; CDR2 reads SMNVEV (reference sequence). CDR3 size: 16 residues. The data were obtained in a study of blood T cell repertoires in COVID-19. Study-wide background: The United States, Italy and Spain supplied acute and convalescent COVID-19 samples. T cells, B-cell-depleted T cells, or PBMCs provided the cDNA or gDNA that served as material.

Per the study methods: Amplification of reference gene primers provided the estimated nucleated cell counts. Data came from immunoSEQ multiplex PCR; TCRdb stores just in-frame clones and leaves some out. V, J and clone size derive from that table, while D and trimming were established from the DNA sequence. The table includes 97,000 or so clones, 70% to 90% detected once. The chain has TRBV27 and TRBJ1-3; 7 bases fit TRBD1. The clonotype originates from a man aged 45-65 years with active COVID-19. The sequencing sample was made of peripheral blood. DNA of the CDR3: TGTGCCAGCAGTTTAAACCCGACAGGGTCTGGAAACACCATATATTTT. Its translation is CASSLNPTGSGNTIYF.